Shown below are 25 T cell receptor beta chains from a single sample sequenced in a study of blood T cell repertoires in COVID-19. Profiling relied on immunoSEQ multiplex PCR, and the TCRdb table lists in-frame clones only, not all of them. The data show over 85,000 clones, about 80% seen once. Sequencing input: peripheral blood. The receptors here all came from an elderly woman with acute or convalescent COVID-19.

V usage is TRBV3-1 (or the pseudogene TRBV3-2) and J usage is TRBJ1-1; the D is unclear. Trimming took 4 bases from V and 5 from J, leaving 14 bases between them. Germline-derived CDR1 and CDR2 are LGHDT and YNNKEL (reference sequence). This CDR3 comprises 14 residues. The CDR3 DNA is TGTGCCAGCAGCCCGATAGGAGGGATGACTGAAGCTTTCTTT. Its translation is CASSPIGGMTEAFF.

This chain uses TRBV12-3 or TRBV12-4 with TRBJ1-5, with 8 nucleotides matching TRBD1. This CDR3 region has 13 residues. J was trimmed by 12 bases and V by 8 bases; bases with no gene match: 12. CDR3 sequence: CASRQDRTGRQHF. CDR3 DNA: TGTGCCAGCCGTCAGGACCGGACAGGGCGCCAGCATTTT.

As regards this clone: The junction does not match germline at one end; this may be a read error. The V gene is TRBV6-5, the J gene TRBJ1-4, with D hard to call. There are 16 residues in the CDR3. Germline CDR1 and CDR2: MNHEY and SVGAGI. This CDR3 reads CACSSISNSPNEKLFF. The CDR3 coding sequence is TGTGCCTGCAGTTCTATATCCAATAGCCCCAATGAAAAACTGTTTTTT.

The V gene is TRBV2, the J gene TRBJ2-1; 7 positions agree with TRBD2. Trimming at V came to 6 bases and at J to 4 bases, leaving 6 bases not matched to a gene. CDR1 SNHLY and CDR2 FYNNEI come from the germline V gene. The CDR3 contains 14 residues. The chain's CDR3 is CASSGGTYYNEQFF. For the CDR3, the DNA is TGTGCCAGCAGCGGGGGGACCTATTACAATGAGCAGTTCTTC.

This clone was observed a handful of times. The chain is built from TRBV7-9 and TRBJ2-3; TRBD2 matches at 10 bases. Per the germline V gene, CDR1 is SEHNR and CDR2 is FQNEAQ (reference sequence). This CDR3 comprises 16 residues. V lost 5 bases and J lost 6; bases outside the gene matches: 11. The CDR3 bases are TGTGCCAGCAGCGCGACCTCTAGCGGGAGAGGTGATACGCAGTATTTT. Its protein product is CASSATSSGRGDTQYF.

J is TRBJ2-7 and V is TRBV6-5; D uncertain. The CDR3 is 11 amino acids. From germline, CDR1 is MNHEY and CDR2 SVGAGI. Deletions cut 4 bases from V and 3 bases from J, with 4 bases between. The CDR3, as DNA: TGTGCCAGCAGTTCAAACTACGAGCAGTACTTC. It specifies CASSSNYEQYF.

The chain carries TRBV6-5 and TRBJ1-5; D is possibly TRBD1 (6 bases). The CDR3 consists of 15 residues. Germline V CDR1 and CDR2: MNHEY, SVGAGI. Trimming stripped 6 bases from V and 4 bases from J, with 16 bases between. The CDR3 region is CASSLTGRINQPQHF. DNA of the CDR3: TGTGCCAGCAGCCTAACAGGGAGAATTAATCAGCCCCAGCATTTT.

This sequence joins TRBV3-1 (or the pseudogene TRBV3-2) and TRBJ2-3, with 10 bases matching TRBD2. The CDR3 runs to 16 residues. The V and J ends lost 4 bases and 5 bases, in that order; junction bases with no gene match: 9. In germline, CDR1 is LGHDT, CDR2 YNNKEL (reference sequence). In nucleotides, the CDR3 is TGTGCCAGCAGCCGAGGAGCGGGGGGGCGGGGAGATACGCAGTATTTT. It yields the protein CASSRGAGGRGDTQYF.

Points on this clone: Distinct nucleotide sequences in the sample also encode this CDR3. This chain uses TRBV5-1 with TRBJ1-5; D unclear. This CDR3 spans 15 amino acids. CDR1 and CDR2 from the germline V gene are SGHRS and YFSETQ. Trimming pared 1 base from V and 0 bases from J, leaving 8 bases between. CDR3 protein: CASSLSGISNQPQHF. The CDR3 DNA follows: TGCGCCAGCAGCTTGTCAGGAATTAGCAATCAGCCCCAGCATTTT.

The J gene is TRBJ2-3, the V gene TRBV4-1; 7 bases are a match to TRBD2. From germline, CDR1 is MGHRA and CDR2 YSYEKL. This CDR3 comprises 17 residues. The V segment lost 0 bases and the J segment 4 bases; nucleotides outside the gene matches: 10. The CDR3 DNA reads TGCGCCAGCAGCCAAGAGGTGGGGCGGGGGACCCCAGATACGCAGTATTTT. Residues: CASSQEVGRGTPDTQYF.

This chain uses TRBV15 with TRBJ1-6; possible D gene TRBD1, 5 bases. Deletions cut 0 bases from V and 8 bases from J, with 11 bases between. The length of the CDR3 is 15 residues. Germline loops: CDR1 LNHNV, CDR2 YYDKDF (reference sequence). The CDR3 nucleotides read TGTGCCACCAGCAGAGATCAAGCAGGGCATTCACCCCTCCACTTT. As protein: CATSRDQAGHSPLHF.

As to this clone: This CDR3 is also generated by other DNA sequences in the sample. The chain links TRBV7-9 to TRBJ2-3; 7 nucleotides agree with TRBD2. Germline V CDR1 and CDR2: SEHNR, FQNEAQ (reference sequence). The CDR3 consists of 14 residues. Germline trimming cut 0 bases from V and 3 bases from J; bases unmatched to any gene: 0. This CDR3 reads CASSLAGGTDTQYF. The CDR3 DNA reads TGTGCCAGCAGCTTAGCGGGAGGGACAGATACGCAGTATTTT.

This clone was counted between two and nine times. This chain connects TRBV19 to TRBJ2-7; 11 bases line up with TRBD1. Germline values: CDR1 LNHDA, CDR2 SQIVND (reference sequence). The CDR3 sequence is 15 residues long. V lost 0 bases and J lost 3; bases outside the gene matches: 1. CDR3 region: CASSIDGTGGYEQYF. DNA of the CDR3: TGTGCCAGTAGTATAGACGGGACAGGGGGCTACGAGCAGTACTTC.

This clone occurred once. J is TRBJ2-2 and V is TRBV18; 15 bases line up with TRBD2. The CDR3 is 18 amino acids. Germline CDR1 and CDR2: KGHSH and LQKENI. Trimming removed 3 bases from V and 0 bases from J; junction bases left unmatched: 2. The CDR3 region is CASSPGLAGGANTGELFF. The CDR3, as DNA: TGTGCCAGCTCACCGGGACTAGCGGGAGGTGCGAACACCGGGGAGCTGTTTTTT.

This clone was picked up a small number of times. This rearrangement joins TRBV14 to TRBJ2-5; weak D call: TRBD2 (6 bases). The V end was cut by 4 bases, the J end by 4 bases, with 10 bases between. From germline, CDR1 is SGHDN and CDR2 FVKESK. CDR3 length equals 13 residues. The DNA of the CDR3 is TGTGCCAGCAGCCCGAAGGGAGGAGAGACCCAGTACTTC. This codes for CASSPKGGETQYF.

The J gene is TRBJ1-2, the V gene TRBV7-9; D is possibly TRBD1 (5 bases). The CDR3 contains 14 residues. The V gene lost 1 base and the J gene lost 3 bases, with 9 bases spanning the gap. Germline CDR1 and CDR2: SEHNR and FQNEAQ (reference sequence). The CDR3 region has the DNA TGTGCCAGCAGCTTAGTCGAGACAGACTATGGCTACACCTTC. Its translation: CASSLVETDYGYTF.

The gene calls are TRBV11-3 and TRBJ2-5; weak D call: TRBD2 (5 bases). There are 13 residues in the CDR3. The V end was cut by 1 base, the J end by 4 bases, with 7 bases between. Per germline, CDR1 SGHNT and CDR2 YENEEA. The CDR3, as DNA: TGTGCCAGCAGCTTAGTAGGAGGAGAGACCCAGTACTTC. Translated: CASSLVGGETQYF. Full variable domain (remainder filled in from reference TRBV11-3 and TRBJ2-5): EAGVVQSPRYKIIEKKQPVAFWCNPISGHNTLYWYLQNLGQGPELLIRYENEEAVDDSQLPKDRFSAERLKGVDSTLKIQPAELGDSAVYLCASSLVGGETQYFGPGTRLLVL.

The gene calls are TRBV11-2 and TRBJ2-7; 12 nucleotides agree with TRBD2. This CDR3 is built from 15 residues. The V segment lost 5 bases and the J segment 3 bases; nucleotides outside the gene matches: 5. Germline CDR1 and CDR2: SGHAT and FQNNGV. The CDR3, as DNA: TGTGCCAGCAGCCATCTAGCGGGGGGGATCTACGAGCAGTACTTC. Encoded protein: CASSHLAGGIYEQYF.

The chain has TRBV18 and TRBJ1-3; TRBD1 matches at 7 bases. The J segment lost 1 base and the V segment lost 5 bases, leaving 8 bases of the junction unmatched. The CDR3 extends over 16 amino acids. The germline V gene has CDR1 KGHSH and CDR2 LQKENI. The CDR3 DNA reads as TGTGCCAGCTCATCTGGGACAGACCGTTCTGGAAACACCATATATTTT. Translated: CASSSGTDRSGNTIYF.

The chain employs TRBV6-5 and TRBJ2-7; 8 bases fit TRBD2. Per the germline V gene, CDR1 is MNHEY and CDR2 is SVGAGI. The CDR3 contains 14 residues. J gave up 3 bases and V 6 bases, and 7 bases lay outside the gene matches. Here the CDR3 DNA reads TGTGCCAGCAGCCGAGCGGGGGCGGGCTACGAGCAGTACTTC. Translating gives CASSRAGAGYEQYF.

The chain combines TRBV6-2 or TRBV6-3 with TRBJ1-1; D not certain. The CDR3 is made up of 14 amino acids. V shed 0 bases and J shed 0 bases, with 5 bases lying between them. CDR1 MNHEY and CDR2 SVGEGT come from the germline V gene. The DNA for the CDR3 is TGTGCCAGCAGTTACTCCGGTATGAACACTGAAGCTTTCTTT. Its translation is CASSYSGMNTEAFF.

V usage is TRBV5-4 and J usage is TRBJ2-5; D call uncertain. Trimming cost V 0 bases and J 0 bases, with 9 bases left between them. The CDR3 has 15 amino acids. Germline V lookup: CDR1 SGHNT, CDR2 YYREEE (reference sequence). The CDR3 region has the DNA TGTGCCAGCAGCTTGGAATCAGCGTACCAAGAGACCCAGTACTTC. As protein: CASSLESAYQETQYF.

CDR3 bases: TGTGCCAGCACTCCGACAGTGATAAATCAGCCCCAGCATTTT. Protein: CASTPTVINQPQHF. The chain couples TRBV6-5 to TRBJ1-5, with D perhaps TRBD1 (5 bases). V lost 7 bases and J 4 bases, leaving 14 bases between the germline ends. Germline V gene data show CDR1 as MNHEY and CDR2 as SVGAGI. The CDR3 runs 14 residues.

Only one count was recorded for this clone. This chain joins TRBV9 and TRBJ1-1, with D hard to call. This CDR3 contains 13 residues. Trimming took 4 bases from V and 7 from J, leaving 14 bases between them. Germline lookup yields CDR1 SGDLS and CDR2 YYNGEE. DNA of the CDR3: TGTGCCAGCAGCCCACGGAGTTTCGGTGAAGCTTTCTTT. This encodes CASSPRSFGEAFF.

The chain carries TRBV21-1 and TRBJ2-7; the table calls TRBD2, which could not be checked here. TRBV21-1 is a known pseudogene. The CDR3 runs 14 residues. The CDR3 DNA follows: TGTGCCAGCAGCTGTGCGGGAGGTCCCTACGAGCAGTACTTC. Translation: CASSCAGGPYEQYF.